This T cell receptor (beta chain) was observed in a study of blood T cells in healthy people across ages. Study results and limitations: The CMV status of each donor remained undetermined, and this could have confounded shifts in expanded clonotypes. Comparison with aged donors showed that long-lived donors had more naive CD4+ cells and higher diversity.

The CDR3 is 12 residues long. V shed 5 bases, J shed 9 bases, and the junction held 5 bases outside the gene matches. Through a sample-barcoded 5' primer and a J-beta primer mix, a second PCR was run for about 6 to 11 cycles. A template-switch adaptor that had 12 random nucleotides put a tag on each cDNA molecule. TCRdb passed the 5' RACE reads through MiXCR, listing each CDR3 protein once. The sample has around 1.7 million distinct CDR3 sequences; roughly 28% are singletons. This clonotype has just a few counts. Its antigen is unknown. The clonotype was recovered from a woman between 25 and 40 years old in good health. The sequencing sample was made of blood. V is TRBV12-3 or TRBV12-4 and J is TRBJ2-3; 7 bases agree with TRBD1. The DNA of the CDR3 is TGTGCCAGCAGTACAGGGGATAGAACGCAGTATTTT. Its translation: CASSTGDRTQYF.